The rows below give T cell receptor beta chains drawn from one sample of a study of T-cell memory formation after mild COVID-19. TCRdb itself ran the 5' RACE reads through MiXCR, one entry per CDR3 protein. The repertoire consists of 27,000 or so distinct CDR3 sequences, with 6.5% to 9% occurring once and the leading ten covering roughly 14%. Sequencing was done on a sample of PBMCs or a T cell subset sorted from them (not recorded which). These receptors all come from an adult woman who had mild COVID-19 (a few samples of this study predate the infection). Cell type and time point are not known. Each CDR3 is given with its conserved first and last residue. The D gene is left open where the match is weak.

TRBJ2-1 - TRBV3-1 CASTALNEQFF
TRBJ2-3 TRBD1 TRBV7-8 CASSSRDRAADTQYF
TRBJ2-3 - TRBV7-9 CASSLEFGGGRLSDTQYF
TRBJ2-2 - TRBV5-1 CASSRMNPNTGELFF
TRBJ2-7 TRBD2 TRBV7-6 CASSLLGTSGSYEQYF
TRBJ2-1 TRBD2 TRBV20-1 CSARDWLAGVGEQFF
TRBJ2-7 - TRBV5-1 CASSASQGYEQYF
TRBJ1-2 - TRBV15 CATSRTELDSDYGYTF
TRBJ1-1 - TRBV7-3 CASSLGPMNTEAFF
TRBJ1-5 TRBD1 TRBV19 CASRHRGPNQPQHF
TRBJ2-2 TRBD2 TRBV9 CASSPRIGTRGHTGELFF
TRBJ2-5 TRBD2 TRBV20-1 CSARIGTSDQETQYF
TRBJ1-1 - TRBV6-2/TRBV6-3 CASSYLGQGKTEAFF
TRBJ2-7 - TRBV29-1 CSASRGAERTYEQYF
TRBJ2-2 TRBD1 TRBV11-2 CASSLVRGRTGELFF
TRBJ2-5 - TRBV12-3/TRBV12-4 CASSFKGQETQYF
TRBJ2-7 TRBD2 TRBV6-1 CASSEARTSLYEQYF
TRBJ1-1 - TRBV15 CATSTNVLSGEWNTEAFF
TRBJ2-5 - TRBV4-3 CARPRGKETQYF
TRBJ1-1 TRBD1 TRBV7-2 CASRRKGAANTEAFF
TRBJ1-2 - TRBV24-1 CATSDLYRESYTF
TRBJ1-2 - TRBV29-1 CSVAGVPDRIYGYTF
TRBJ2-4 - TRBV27 CASSPTKWMGQDIQYF
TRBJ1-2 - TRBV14 CASSPGVRGGYTF
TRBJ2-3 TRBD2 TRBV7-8 CASSVAGPPDTQYF
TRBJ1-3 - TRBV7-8 CAGGPGPSGNTIYF
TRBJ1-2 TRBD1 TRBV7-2 CASSQIQGGAGGYTF
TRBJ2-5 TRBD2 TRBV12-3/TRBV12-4 CASSLFSGGAEETQYF
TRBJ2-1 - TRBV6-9 CASSLEGSSYNEQFF
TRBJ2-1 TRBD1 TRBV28 CASSAPGQGYNEQFF
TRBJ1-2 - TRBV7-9 CASRGLYGYTF
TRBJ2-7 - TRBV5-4 CASKPSGYSYEQYF
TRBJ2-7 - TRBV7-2 CASSLVSTSSYEQYF
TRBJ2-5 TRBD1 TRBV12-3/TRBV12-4 CASSFKPGQGQETQYF
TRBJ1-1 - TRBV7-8 CASSDHARSTSGRTEAFF
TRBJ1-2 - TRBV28 CASTGVIYGYTF
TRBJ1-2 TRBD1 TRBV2 CASSGQGYGYTF
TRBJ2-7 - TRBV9 CASSVEDRSSYEQYF
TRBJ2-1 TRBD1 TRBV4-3 CASSQGTGGYNEQFF
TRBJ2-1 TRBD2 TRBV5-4 CASSPLRPSGGTEQFF
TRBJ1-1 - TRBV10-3 CAIGRGGTEAFF
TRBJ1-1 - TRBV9 CASSARGNQNTEAFF
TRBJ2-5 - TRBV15 CATSRWQEETQYF
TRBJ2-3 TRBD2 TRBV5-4 CASRVGGRAIDTQYF
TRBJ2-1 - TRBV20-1 CSAKDSPWQFF
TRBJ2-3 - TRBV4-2 CASSLTRADTQYF
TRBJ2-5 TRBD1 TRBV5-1 CASSHGQGAAQETQYF
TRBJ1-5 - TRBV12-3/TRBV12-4 CASTKRTAKSNQPQHF
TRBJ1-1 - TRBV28 CASRLQGLNTEAFF
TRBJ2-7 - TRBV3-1 CASSPQGSEQYF
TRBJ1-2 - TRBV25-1 CASSPIANYGYTF
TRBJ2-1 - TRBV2 CASSATTGNEQFF
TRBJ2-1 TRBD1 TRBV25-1 CATADRDHNEQFF
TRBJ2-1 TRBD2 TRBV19 CASRTSGSSSYNEQFF
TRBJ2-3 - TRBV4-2 CASSQGTTAGAQDTQYF
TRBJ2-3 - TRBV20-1 CSARVARTDTQYF
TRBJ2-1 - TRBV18 CASSPGQTPNEQFF
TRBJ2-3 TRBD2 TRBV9 CASSVSTGGRDTQYF
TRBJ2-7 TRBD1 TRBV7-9 CASSTGQVISYEQYF